This record concerns one T cell receptor (beta chain) sequence. From germline, CDR1 is MNHEY and CDR2 SVGEGT. V dropped 2 bases and J dropped 7; count of bases not matched to a gene: 7. The CDR3 has 14 residues. This entry belongs to a study of blood T cell repertoires in COVID-19. The repertoire was sequenced with immunoSEQ multiplex PCR; TCRdb's copy has only in-frame clones and lacks some. The table shows fewer than 700,000 clones, with roughly 91% occurring only once. The sequence was collected from a woman aged 45-59 years with COVID-19, enrolled during active disease. The sample taken for sequencing was peripheral blood. The chain combines TRBV6-2 or TRBV6-3 with TRBJ1-2, with TRBD1 matching over 7 bases. CDR3 sequence reads: CASSYSRTGVGYTF. CDR3 bases: TGTGCCAGCAGTTACAGCCGGACAGGCGTTGGCTACACCTTC.